Shown below are 11 T cell receptor beta chains from a single sample sequenced in a study of beta chain features in type 1 diabetes. Expressed TCRB transcripts were sequenced, since all the RNA that had been isolated was reverse transcribed. TCRdb's copy holds only in-frame clones and misses some; the assay was immunoSEQ multiplex PCR. The sample carries more than 300,000 clones, roughly 12% recorded once. The sequencing sample was made of naive CD4+ T cells from blood. These receptors were obtained from a man between 18 and 35 years old in good health.

This clone showed up just a few times. The chain joins TRBV30 to TRBJ2-7, with 8 bases aligning to TRBD2. Germline V gene data show CDR1 as GTSNPN and CDR2 as SVGIG (reference sequence). The CDR3 extends over 11 amino acids. J gave up 9 bases and V 5 bases, and 6 bases lay outside the gene matches. CDR3 sequence: CAWDGGAGQYF. The CDR3 DNA is TGTGCCTGGGACGGGGGGGCCGGGCAGTACTTC.

This chain links TRBV15 with TRBJ2-1; TRBD2 might be the D (5 bases). Germline V CDR1 and CDR2: LNHNV, YYDKDF (reference sequence). The CDR3 runs 15 residues. V was clipped by 4 bases and J by 6 bases, with 16 bases between them. The chain's CDR3 is CATSTRLAGRNEQFF. As DNA, the CDR3 is TGTGCCACCAGCACGCGGCTAGCAGGCCGCAATGAGCAGTTCTTC.

The chain carries TRBV4-1 and TRBJ1-6, with 9 positions matching TRBD1. With V trimmed by 4 bases and J by 5 bases, 6 bases remained unmatched. CDR3 length equals 16 residues. Germline CDR1 is MGHRA and CDR2 is YSYEKL. CDR3 DNA: TGCGCCAGCAGCCCGTGGGGGACAGGGCATAATTCACCCCTCCACTTT. Amino acids: CASSPWGTGHNSPLHF.

This clone was picked up a small number of times. The chain recombines TRBV28 with TRBJ1-1, with 7 nucleotides matching TRBD1. The ends lost 6 bases at V and 8 bases at J; junction bases unmatched: 3. Germline CDR1 and CDR2: MDHEN and SYDVKM. CDR3 size: 11 residues. This chain's CDR3 is CASRGDREAFF. The CDR3 nucleotides read TGTGCCAGCAGAGGGGACAGAGAAGCTTTCTTT.

The chain uses TRBV19 and TRBJ2-1; tentatively, D is TRBD1 (6 bases). V lost 7 bases and J 8 bases, leaving 18 bases between the germline ends. The CDR3 is made up of 14 amino acids. Germline V gene data show CDR1 as LNHDA and CDR2 as SQIVND (reference sequence). CDR3 region: CASKGTLPRDEQFF. As DNA, the CDR3 is TGTGCCAGTAAGGGGACACTGCCTAGGGATGAGCAGTTCTTC.

This clone appeared a few times. This chain uses TRBV4-2 with TRBJ2-7; TRBD1 matches at 9 bases. With V trimmed by 4 bases and J by 4 bases, 5 bases remained unmatched. Germline CDR1 and CDR2: LGHNA and YNFKEQ. The CDR3 runs to 14 residues. Here the CDR3 reads CASSLRTGEYEQYF. The DNA for the CDR3 is TGTGCCAGCAGCCTCCGGACAGGGGAGTACGAGCAGTACTTC.

This clone was recorded a few times. The chain recombines TRBV19 with TRBJ2-2; 9 bases align to TRBD2. Germline assignment: CDR1 LNHDA and CDR2 SQIVND (reference sequence). The CDR3 totals 15 residues. The V and J ends lost 5 bases and 0 bases, in that order; junction bases with no gene match: 1. Here the CDR3 DNA reads TGTGCCAGTAGTCGACTAGCGGCGAACACCGGGGAGCTGTTTTTT. This translates into CASSRLAANTGELFF.

The genes are TRBV7-3 and TRBJ2-1, with 8 bases that match TRBD2. Germline V gives CDR1 SGHTA, CDR2 FQGTGA. The ends lost 4 bases at V and 4 bases at J; junction bases unmatched: 6. The CDR3 totals 15 residues. CDR3 DNA sequence: TGTGCCAGCAGCTCCGGGACTAGGGGATACAATGAGCAGTTCTTC. Protein: CASSSGTRGYNEQFF.

This chain joins TRBV30 and TRBJ1-2; TRBD1 matches 9 bases. This CDR3 has 14 amino acids. Germline-derived CDR1 and CDR2 are GTSNPN and SVGIG (reference sequence). The ends lost 3 bases at V and 4 bases at J; junction bases unmatched: 6. The CDR3 is CAWRLDRGIYGYTF. The DNA of the CDR3 is TGTGCCTGGAGGCTGGACAGGGGAATCTATGGCTACACCTTC.

This clone has a handful of counts. The gene calls are TRBV28 and TRBJ2-1; 13 bases match TRBD2. V lost 4 bases and J lost 3; bases outside the gene matches: 9. There are 18 residues in the CDR3. Germline lookup yields CDR1 MDHEN and CDR2 SYDVKM. This chain's CDR3 is CASSSPTSGRWGYNEQFF. CDR3 nucleotide sequence: TGTGCCAGCAGTTCACCGACTAGCGGGAGGTGGGGCTACAATGAGCAGTTCTTC.

This clone was observed a few times. This rearrangement joins TRBV7-9 to TRBJ2-1; TRBD1 aligns across 7 bases. Germline trimming cut 6 bases from V and 4 bases from J; bases unmatched to any gene: 6. The CDR3 covers 14 residues. The V gene's germline CDR1 is SEHNR and CDR2 FQNEAQ (reference sequence). In DNA form, the CDR3 reads TGTGCCAGCAGAACCGGGACAGCTTACAATGAGCAGTTCTTC. Its protein product is CASRTGTAYNEQFF.